Shown below are 20 T cell receptor beta chains from a single sample sequenced in a study of technical replicates of blood from several donors (dated by TCRdb to about 2017). Preparation of the library involved the immunoSEQ multiplex PCR assay. This is the immuneACCESS table as TCRdb keeps it, with only in-frame sequences that have V and J called. A part of the clones is gone; compared with another copy, unresolved V genes explain less than half, and the rest is unexplained. The sample table shows some 12,000 clones, and roughly 79% are seen once. The ten largest make up about 14% of the sample. Sequencing input: PBMCs. The receptors were gathered from a human donor in good health.

The chain carries TRBV6-5 and TRBJ1-5, with unresolved D. V lost 0 bases and J 4 bases, leaving 4 bases between the germline ends. CDR1 is MNHEY and CDR2 is SVGAGI in the germline V gene. This CDR3 spans 13 amino acids. The CDR3 DNA sequence: TGTGCCAGCAGTTACTCGCAGAATCAGCCCCAGCATTTT. This gives the protein CASSYSQNQPQHF.

The chain joins TRBV19 to TRBJ1-1; D possibly corresponds to TRBD1 (6 bases). The length of the CDR3 is 14 residues. CDR1 and CDR2 (germline): LNHDA, SQIVND (reference sequence). V dropped 1 base and J dropped 1 base, with 7 bases sitting between them. CDR3 sequence: CASSIAGQNTEAFF. The CDR3 coding sequence is TGTGCCAGTAGTATAGCGGGACAGAACACTGAAGCTTTCTTT.

A few counts support this clone. The chain carries TRBV25-1 and TRBJ2-1; 10 positions match TRBD2. V lost 3 bases and J lost 5; bases outside the gene matches: 10. The CDR3 extends over 17 amino acids. Germline-derived CDR1 and CDR2 are MGHDK and SYGVNS. CDR3 nucleotide sequence: TGTGCCAGCAGTGAGGCTGTTTTGCTAGCGGGAGACAATGAGCAGTTCTTC. Protein sequence: CASSEAVLLAGDNEQFF.

The DNA of the CDR3 is TGTGCCAGCAGTGAAGCTGGACAGGTCGGCACTGAAGCTTTCTTT. Its protein is CASSEAGQVGTEAFF. The chain joins TRBV6-1 to TRBJ1-1, with 7 bases matching TRBD1. With V trimmed by 0 bases and J by 4 bases, 5 bases remained unmatched. CDR3 length equals 15 residues. Germline V gene data show CDR1 as MNHNS and CDR2 as SASEGT.

This chain uses TRBV7-4 with TRBJ2-3; 16 bases map to TRBD2. Germline V gene lookup returns CDR1 SGHVT and CDR2 SQSDAQ. Unmatched junction bases numbered 12, after V lost 5 bases and J lost 4 bases. There are 19 residues in the CDR3. Here the CDR3 DNA reads TGTGCCAGCAGCCGACCCAAGGGACTAGCGGGAGGGCCCTCAGATACGCAGTATTTT. Translated, it gives CASSRPKGLAGGPSDTQYF.

CDR3 sequence: CASSPGGGHTDTQYF. CDR3 nucleotides: TGTGCCAGCAGCCCGGGAGGCGGGCACACAGATACGCAGTATTTT. J is TRBJ2-3 and V is TRBV7-9, with 7 bases that match TRBD2. The CDR3 runs 15 residues. The V and J ends lost 5 bases and 2 bases, in that order; junction bases with no gene match: 7. Germline V gene sequence: CDR1 SEHNR, CDR2 FQNEAQ (reference sequence).

V and J are TRBV6-1 and TRBJ2-7; D unclear. CDR3 size: 10 residues. Germline CDR1 MNHNS, CDR2 SASEGT. V lost 6 bases to trimming and J lost 3 bases, with 3 bases between them. The CDR3 DNA reads as TGTGCCAGCAGCTTCTACGAGCAGTACTTC. Its translation: CASSFYEQYF.

The chain couples TRBV15 to TRBJ2-7, with TRBD2 identical over 10 bases. J gave up 7 bases and V 0 bases, and 6 bases lay outside the gene matches. From germline, CDR1 is LNHNV and CDR2 YYDKDF (reference sequence). CDR3 size: 15 residues. The CDR3: CATSRELAGLREQYF. The CDR3 DNA reads TGTGCCACCAGCAGAGAACTAGCGGGACTACGGGAGCAGTACTTC.

V usage is TRBV10-3 and J usage is TRBJ2-7, with 11 positions matching TRBD1. The CDR3 has 14 residues. Germline V gene lookup returns CDR1 ENHRY and CDR2 SYGVKD. V lost 10 bases, J lost 2 bases, and 7 bases stayed unmatched. CDR3 bases: TGTGCCACAAGGACAGGGGGCATCACCTACGAGCAGTACTTC. This sequence encodes CATRTGGITYEQYF.

The chain carries TRBV9 and TRBJ1-3; 9 bases agree with TRBD1. CDR1 and CDR2 (germline): SGDLS, YYNGEE. After removal of 3 bases from V and 6 bases from J, the junction contained 4 bases not matched to a gene. The length of the CDR3 is 14 residues. The CDR3 is CASSEDRGENTIYF. Here the CDR3 DNA reads TGTGCCAGCAGCGAGGACAGGGGAGAAAACACCATATATTTT.

The rearrangement uses TRBV5-1 and TRBJ2-5; TRBD1 matches 7 bases. V shed 4 bases, J shed 3 bases, and the junction held 6 bases outside the gene matches. Looked up from germline, CDR1 is SGHRS and CDR2 is YFSETQ. The CDR3 runs to 14 residues. The CDR3 DNA follows: TGCGCCAGCAGCGGGAGAACAGGGGAAGAGACCCAGTACTTC. Translated, it gives CASSGRTGEETQYF. The full variable domain, completed using reference TRBV5-1 and TRBJ2-5, is KAGVTQTPRYLIKTRGQQVTLSCSPISGHRSVSWYQQTPGQGLQFLFEYFSETQRNKGNFPGRFSGRQFSNSRSEMNVSTLELGDSALYLCASSGRTGEETQYFGPGTRLLVL.

The rearrangement links TRBV11-2 to TRBJ1-1; TRBD1 matches at 8 bases. This CDR3 is 17 amino acids long. Germline V CDR1 and CDR2: SGHAT, FQNNGV. V shed 4 bases and J 4 bases; nucleotides not matched to a gene: 14. The CDR3, as DNA: TGTGCCAGCAGCTCTACAGGGGGACGGACAAAGGGCACTGAAGCTTTCTTT. Protein product: CASSSTGGRTKGTEAFF.

The chain has TRBV30 and TRBJ1-3; D unresolved. The CDR3 is 15 amino acids. Trimming took 3 bases from V and 0 from J, leaving 12 bases between them. Germline CDR1 GTSNPN, CDR2 SVGIG (reference sequence). The CDR3 bases are TGTGCCTGGAGCGAGACTCTTCCCTCTGGAAACACCATATATTTT. Translated, it gives CAWSETLPSGNTIYF.

The rearrangement uses TRBV19 and TRBJ1-1, with D tentatively TRBD1 (5 bases). Germline lookup yields CDR1 LNHDA and CDR2 SQIVND (reference sequence). Trimming took off 3 bases at V and 4 bases at J, with 9 bases between the two ends. The CDR3 runs 13 residues. CDR3 region: CASSIGGGTEAFF. The DNA for the CDR3 is TGTGCCAGTAGTATCGGGGGTGGCACTGAAGCTTTCTTT.

The V gene is TRBV11-2, the J gene TRBJ1-4, with 11 bases identical to TRBD1. The CDR3 is made up of 18 amino acids. Germline V CDR1 and CDR2: SGHAT, FQNNGV. With V trimmed by 4 bases and J by 0 bases, 7 bases remained unmatched. The CDR3 sequence: CASSSYRTGGPTNEKLFF. In DNA form, the CDR3 reads TGTGCCAGCAGCTCCTACCGGACAGGGGGCCCAACTAATGAAAAACTGTTTTTT.

This rearrangement joins TRBV4-1 to TRBJ2-1; 12 nucleotides align to TRBD2. Looked up from germline, CDR1 is MGHRA and CDR2 is YSYEKL. The CDR3 has 15 residues. V lost 0 bases and J lost 8; bases outside the gene matches: 2. The CDR3 DNA reads TGCGCCAGCAGCCAAGATACTAGCGGGAGGTATGAGCAGTTCTTC. This encodes CASSQDTSGRYEQFF.

This chain links TRBV10-3 with TRBJ2-3; D might be TRBD2 (5 bases). Germline V gene lookup returns CDR1 ENHRY and CDR2 SYGVKD. This CDR3 spans 15 amino acids. Trimming shortened V by 8 bases and J by 2 bases, and 17 bases separated the two germline ends. CDR3 protein: CAIGPGMGNTDTQYF. In DNA form, the CDR3 reads TGTGCCATCGGGCCGGGAATGGGGAACACAGATACGCAGTATTTT.

The chain is built from TRBV6-5 and TRBJ1-2; 8 nucleotides match TRBD1. Germline CDR1 reads MNHEY; CDR2 reads SVGAGI. The CDR3 spans 15 residues. V dropped 5 bases and J dropped 2; count of bases not matched to a gene: 7. Here the CDR3 DNA reads TGTGCCAGCAGTGGGCGGACAGGGCCCAACTATGGCTACACCTTC. This gives the protein CASSGRTGPNYGYTF.

This clone was recorded only once. This chain uses TRBV6-1 with TRBJ1-4, with D unclear. The ends were cut back, 3 bases at V and 0 bases at J, with 8 bases in the middle. This CDR3 is built from 15 residues. Germline assignment: CDR1 MNHNS and CDR2 SASEGT. DNA of the CDR3: TGTGCCAGCAGTGAGACATGGTCAACTAATGAAAAACTGTTTTTT. This gives the protein CASSETWSTNEKLFF.

The chain uses TRBV4-1 and TRBJ2-4, with 10 nucleotides matching TRBD2. The CDR3 runs to 17 residues. CDR1 is MGHRA, CDR2 YSYEKL, per germline. V lost 0 bases and J lost 11; bases outside the gene matches: 13. In DNA form, the CDR3 reads TGCGCCAGCAGCCAAGAATCCCTAGCGGGAGAGCGGGGGGTTCAGTACTTC. Translation: CASSQESLAGERGVQYF.